This TCR beta chain derives from a study of blood T cell repertoires in COVID-19 (TCRdb year 2020). Looking at the study overall: The collaborator samples originated in the United States, Italy and Spain and spanned the acute and convalescent phases of COVID-19. The material from the prospective study consisted of cDNA or gDNA derived from T cells, B-cell-depleted T cells, or PBMCs. The sample metadata nearly always contained a de-identified subject ID, COVID-19 status, age in years and sex. The samples were drawn from the first 160 participants of the ongoing ImmuneRACE study and from 1,254 subjects provided by 6 global collaborators. HLA class I and class II types, where available, came from metadata supplied by the sample provider rather than from assay-based typing. The repertoires were made available in a free public database intended to serve as a resource for research on the immune response to SARS-CoV-2. The dataset comprised deeply sampled blood TCRbeta repertoires from subjects exposed to, actively infected with, or recovered from COVID-19. Overall study outcomes, separate from this receptor: Clinical and demographic metadata were provided uncurated, with the amount varying by source and participant.

This clone has just one count. The antigen it recognizes is unknown. No qualities accompany the bases; no much larger clone lies one base away. Each collaborating institution followed its own protocols to collect whole blood in K2EDTA tubes. For TCRbeta analysis, collaborator samples were shipped as frozen whole blood, as isolated PBMCs, or as DNA extracted from either sample type. From the cysteine up to the phenylalanine, the CDR3 has a length of 13 residues. The DNA shown is the 39-base CDR3, in frame from base 1. The trim is 7 bases for V and 10 bases for J, with a gap of 17 bases between the germline ends. The CDR1 and CDR2 encoded by the germline V gene (reference sequence) are GTSNPN and SVGIG. The immunoSEQ Assay, a bias-controlled multiplex PCR, was used to amplify TCRbeta CDR3 regions from genomic DNA. From the authors' description of their analysis: The number of nucleated cells in each sample was estimated by amplification of reference gene primers within the assay. Sequence reads were collapsed and filtered to measure the absolute abundance of every unique TCRbeta CDR3 rearrangement. Productive Simpson clonality was computed per sample as the square root of Simpson's diversity index over productive rearrangements. The clones in this table, taken by TCRdb from immuneACCESS, are in-frame only. Not every clone is retained; where verified, under half of the shortfall comes from an unresolved V gene, and the cause of the rest is unknown. The V and J calls and clone size were taken over from that table, and D and trimming were inferred from the DNA. The sample profile shows approximately 200,000 clones; more than 85% of them were found once. The ten most abundant clones make up around 2.3% of the sample.

This receptor was taken from a man aged 65 to 79 with active or convalescent COVID-19. The chain is encoded by TRBV30 joined to TRBJ1-6; a tentative D call is TRBD1 (6 bases match). Sequences were obtained from peripheral blood. In nucleotides, the sequence is TGTGCCTTTCAACAGGGTCTTAGCTCACCCCTCCACTTT. This is translated as CAFQQGLSSPLHF.